Shown below are 20 T cell receptor beta chains from a single sample sequenced in a study of blood T cell repertoires in COVID-19. Repertoires were generated with immunoSEQ multiplex PCR, while TCRdb's copy carries only in-frame clones and drops some. The sample shows a few hundred thousand clones, around nine tenths of them seen only once. Input material: peripheral blood. Every receptor here comes from a woman aged 55-69 years with acute or convalescent COVID-19.

The V gene is TRBV11-2, the J gene TRBJ1-6, with a possible D match to TRBD1 (5 bases). Germline CDR1 and CDR2: SGHAT and FQNNGV. CDR3 length: 17 residues. Trimming removed 3 bases at V and 7 bases at J, with 19 bases between. CDR3: CASSLATGTPRNSPLHF. The CDR3 DNA sequence: TGTGCCAGCAGCTTGGCGACCGGGACTCCAAGGAATTCACCCCTCCACTTT. Looking up the rest from reference TRBV11-2 and TRBJ1-6 gives the full variable domain: EAGVAQSPRYKIIEKRQSVAFWCNPISGHATLYWYQQILGQGPKLLIQFQNNGVVDDSQLPKDRFSAERLKGVDSTLKIQPAKLEDSAVYLCASSLATGTPRNSPLHFGNGTRLTVT.

The chain has TRBV4-2 and TRBJ1-2; TRBD1 is a possible D gene (5 bases). Germline V gene sequence: CDR1 LGHNA, CDR2 YNFKEQ. CDR3 size: 16 residues. V was shortened by 0 bases and J by 3 bases, with 14 bases between the two germline ends. CDR3 amino acids: CASSQDLSGWHYGYTF. CDR3 nucleotides: TGTGCCAGCAGCCAAGATTTGTCAGGGTGGCACTATGGCTACACCTTC.

This chain links TRBV27 with TRBJ1-4, with 7 bases aligning to TRBD1. Germline values: CDR1 MNHEY, CDR2 SMNVEV (reference sequence). The J segment lost 3 bases and the V segment lost 4 bases, leaving 5 bases of the junction unmatched. The CDR3 totals 15 residues. CDR3 bases: TGTGCCAGCAGTTCCGACAGGGTAGCTAATGAAAAACTGTTTTTT. The encoded protein is CASSSDRVANEKLFF.

The chain is built from TRBV7-3 and TRBJ2-3, with 8 bases lining up with TRBD2. CDR1 is SGHTA and CDR2 is FQGTGA in the germline V gene. V lost 3 bases to trimming and J lost 4 bases; unmatched junction nucleotides: 3. This CDR3 has 14 residues. The CDR3 sequence is CASSFGGAPDTQYF. CDR3 nucleotide sequence: TGTGCCAGCAGCTTCGGGGGGGCGCCAGATACGCAGTATTTT.

The chain combines TRBV7-9 with TRBJ1-2; 10 bases align to TRBD1. The trim removed 5 bases at V and 7 bases at J, leaving 7 bases unmatched. The germline gives CDR1 SEHNR, CDR2 FQNEAQ (reference sequence). The CDR3 sequence is 14 residues long. This CDR3 reads CASSIRQGAGGYTF. Here the CDR3 DNA reads TGTGCCAGCAGCATCCGACAGGGGGCAGGTGGCTACACCTTC. Supplemented by reference TRBV7-9 and TRBJ1-2, the full variable domain reads DTGVSQNPRHKITKRGQNVTFRCDPISEHNRLYWYRQTLGQGPEFLTYFQNEAQLEKSRLLSDRFSAERPKGSFSTLEIQRTEQGDSAMYLCASSIRQGAGGYTFGSGTRLTVV.

The CDR3 sequence: CASSAQGADTEAFF. CDR3 in DNA: TGTGCCAGCAGCGCACAGGGGGCGGACACTGAAGCTTTCTTT. This rearrangement joins TRBV9 to TRBJ1-1; 9 nucleotides align to TRBD1. CDR1 SGDLS and CDR2 YYNGEE come from the germline V gene. This CDR3 is built from 14 residues. V lost 3 bases and J lost 3; bases outside the gene matches: 3.

V and J are TRBV12-3 or TRBV12-4 and TRBJ1-4; D gene ambiguous. The CDR3 spans 13 residues. Trimming took off 7 bases at V and 4 bases at J, with 10 bases between the two ends. CDR3 nucleotides: TGTGCCAGCACCCAGGTCCTTAATGAAAAACTGTTTTTT. Its translation is CASTQVLNEKLFF.

V gene TRBV12-3 or TRBV12-4 combines with J gene TRBJ1-2, with D tentatively TRBD1 (6 bases). V was shortened by 5 bases and J by 0 bases, with 7 bases between the two germline ends. CDR3 length: 13 amino acids. In nucleotides, the CDR3 is TGTGCCAGCAGTGGGACAACTAACTATGGCTACACCTTC. It translates to CASSGTTNYGYTF.

The chain recombines TRBV9 with TRBJ2-2; a weak D match, TRBD2 (5 bases). The ends were cut back, 4 bases at V and 7 bases at J, with 8 bases in the middle. Per the germline V gene, CDR1 is SGDLS and CDR2 is YYNGEE. This CDR3 region has 12 residues. CDR3 sequence (DNA): TGTGCCAGCAGCCACAGCGGCGGGGAGCTGTTTTTT. Protein sequence: CASSHSGGELFF.

The V gene is TRBV5-6, the J gene TRBJ2-7; 7 positions agree with TRBD1. CDR1 and CDR2 from the germline V gene are SGHDT and YYEEEE. This CDR3 comprises 14 residues. Trimming removed 2 bases from V and 2 bases from J; junction bases left unmatched: 4. The CDR3 DNA reads as TGTGCCAGCAGCTTAGGGGGCAGCCCCTACGAGCAGTACTTC. This codes for CASSLGGSPYEQYF.

The genes are TRBV6-2 or TRBV6-3 and TRBJ1-5, with a weak D call TRBD1 (5 bases). Trimming shortened V by 2 bases and J by 3 bases, and 11 bases separated the two germline ends. Germline V lookup: CDR1 MNHEY, CDR2 SVGEGT. CDR3 length: 15 amino acids. The CDR3 sequence is CASSYKNRYNQPQHF. The CDR3 DNA is TGTGCCAGCAGTTACAAAAACAGGTACAATCAGCCCCAGCATTTT.

The rearrangement joins TRBV15 to TRBJ2-1; D call uncertain. Germline values: CDR1 LNHNV, CDR2 YYDKDF (reference sequence). Trimming stripped 5 bases from V and 4 bases from J, with 15 bases between. There are 15 residues in the CDR3. This chain's CDR3 is CATSGDGDFYNEQFF. The DNA of the CDR3 is TGTGCCACCAGCGGCGATGGCGACTTTTACAATGAGCAGTTCTTC. Combining the CDR3 with reference TRBV15 and TRBJ2-1 gives the whole variable domain DAMVIQNPRYQVTQFGKPVTLSCSQTLNHNVMYWYQQKSSQAPKLLFHYYDKDFNNEADTPDNFQSRRPNTSFCFLDIRSPGLGDTAMYLCATSGDGDFYNEQFFGPGTRLTVL.

V and J are TRBV9 and TRBJ2-3; D ambiguous. Germline CDR1 is SGDLS and CDR2 is YYNGEE. The CDR3 is 12 amino acids. The V end was cut by 2 bases, the J end by 5 bases, with 6 bases between. CDR3 amino acids: CASSVRGDTQYF. CDR3 nucleotide sequence: TGTGCCAGCAGCGTTCGCGGAGATACGCAGTATTTT.

This chain uses TRBV4-3 with TRBJ1-2; TRBD1 might be the D (5 bases). This CDR3 is built from 14 residues. Germline V CDR1 and CDR2: LGHNA, YSLEER. V lost 0 bases and J lost 6, with 11 bases in between. CDR3 in amino acids: CASSQEGRGDGYTF. The CDR3 DNA reads as TGCGCCAGCAGCCAAGAAGGGAGGGGAGATGGCTACACCTTC.

V is TRBV5-1 and J is TRBJ1-4, with a tentative D call TRBD1 (5 bases). This CDR3 contains 14 residues. V lost 0 bases, J lost 8 bases, and 11 bases lay in between. The germline gives CDR1 SGHRS, CDR2 YFSETQ. The CDR3 is CASSLAGGYEKLFF. CDR3 coding DNA: TGCGCCAGCAGCTTGGCCGGGGGGTACGAAAAACTGTTTTTT.

This rearrangement joins TRBV27 to TRBJ2-1, with a possible D match to TRBD2 (5 bases). In germline, CDR1 is MNHEY, CDR2 SMNVEV (reference sequence). V shed 4 bases and J shed 6 bases, with 16 bases lying between them. The CDR3 has 15 amino acids. The CDR3 region is CASSSGPGVFNEQFF. Written as DNA, the CDR3 is TGTGCCAGCAGTTCCGGGCCCGGGGTTTTCAATGAGCAGTTCTTC.

V usage is TRBV2 and J usage is TRBJ1-6; a possible D gene is TRBD1 (5 bases). Trimming removed 6 bases from V and 0 bases from J, with 15 bases in between. Germline CDR1 is SNHLY and CDR2 is FYNNEI. The CDR3 has 17 residues. The CDR3 region is CASRAGPTDSYNSPLHF. The CDR3 coding sequence is TGTGCCAGCAGGGCGGGACCTACCGACTCCTATAATTCACCCCTCCACTTT.

Turning to this clone: At one boundary the junction diverges from the germline segment, which might be a read error. This chain joins TRBV7-7 and TRBJ2-1, with D possibly TRBD2 on 6 matching bases. The CDR3 has 13 amino acids. The V gene's germline CDR1 is SSHAT and CDR2 FNYEAQ (reference sequence). The CDR3 nucleotides read TGTGCTAGCAGCTTAACCGGGAGTGGAGAGCAGTTCTTC. The encoded protein is CASSLTGSGEQFF.

V and J are TRBV6-5 and TRBJ1-6; 9 bases line up with TRBD1. This CDR3 is 15 amino acids long. Unmatched junction bases numbered 5, after V lost 2 bases and J lost 9 bases. Germline V gives CDR1 MNHEY, CDR2 SVGAGI. The CDR3 DNA follows: TGTGCCAGCAGTTACGGGACAGGGATTCCTTCACCCCTCCACTTT. It codes for CASSYGTGIPSPLHF.

This rearrangement joins TRBV5-4 to TRBJ1-5; D perhaps matches TRBD1 (5 bases). The germline CDR1 and CDR2 sequences are SGHNT and YYREEE (reference sequence). V lost 3 bases and J 1 base, leaving 11 bases between the germline ends. The CDR3 extends over 15 amino acids. The DNA of the CDR3 is TGTGCCAGCAGCTCAGGGATCGGCAGCAATCAGCCCCAGCATTTT. This encodes CASSSGIGSNQPQHF.